A single sample gave rise to the 28 T cell receptor beta chains below, sequenced in a study of a mutant IDH1 vaccine in newly diagnosed glioma. Described time point: week 11, during vaccination. The vaccine gave 300 ug of a 20-mer mutant IDH1 peptide subcutaneously per dose. Sequenced by immunoSEQ multiplex PCR; TCRdb stores in-frame clones only, minus some. The table shows fewer than 70,000 clones, with approximately 91% occurring only once. No antigen has been assigned to these receptors. This specimen consisted of PBMCs, obtained from a glioma patient whose treatment included an IDH1 peptide vaccine. These receptors all stem from a man aged 35 to 55 with glioma.

The chain joins TRBV5-4 to TRBJ1-1; unclear D gene. CDR1 and CDR2 (germline): SGHNT, YYREEE (reference sequence). CDR3 length equals 13 residues. Trimming took 5 bases from V and 4 from J, leaving 12 bases between them. The CDR3 region is CASRDPGSTEAFF. The CDR3 DNA reads as TGTGCCAGCAGGGACCCGGGGAGCACTGAAGCTTTCTTT. Complete variable domain (other parts from reference TRBV5-4 and TRBJ1-1): ETGVTQSPTHLIKTRGQQVTLRCSSQSGHNTVSWYQQALGQGPQFIFQYYREEENGRGNFPPRFSGLQFPNYSSELNVNALELDDSALYLCASRDPGSTEAFFGQGTRLTVV.

The CDR3 sequence: CASSPRTGGRYGYTF. The CDR3 DNA reads as TGCGCCAGCAGCCCACGGACAGGGGGCAGGTATGGCTACACCTTC. The chain carries TRBV4-1 and TRBJ1-2; TRBD1 matches 11 bases. This CDR3 is 15 amino acids long. Germline V CDR1 and CDR2: MGHRA, YSYEKL. The V gene end was trimmed by 4 bases and the J gene end by 5 bases; junction bases not matched to a gene: 6.

V gene TRBV7-3 combines with J gene TRBJ2-1; 8 bases agree with TRBD2. This CDR3 comprises 14 residues. In germline, CDR1 is SGHTA, CDR2 FQGTGA. Trimming took 5 bases from V and 1 from J; bases not matched to a gene: 1. The CDR3 region is CASSASGSYNEQFF. CDR3 coding DNA: TGTGCCAGCAGCGCTAGCGGGTCCTACAATGAGCAGTTCTTC.

CDR3 loop: CASSSIQGSNQPQHF. In DNA, the CDR3 is TGTGCCAGCAGCAGTATACAGGGTAGCAATCAGCCCCAGCATTTT. The chain joins TRBV11-2 to TRBJ1-5, with D possibly TRBD1 on 6 matching bases. V lost 5 bases to trimming and J lost 0 bases, with 11 bases between them. This CDR3 contains 15 residues. Looked up from germline, CDR1 is SGHAT and CDR2 is FQNNGV.

J is TRBJ2-5 and V is TRBV7-8, with TRBD1 as a possible D gene (6 bases). The CDR3 spans 14 residues. V lost 6 bases and J 2 bases, leaving 13 bases between the germline ends. CDR1 and CDR2 (germline): SGHVS, FQNEAQ. DNA for the CDR3: TGTGCCAGCAGTTACGGAGGACAGCAAGAGACCCAGTACTTC. Translating gives CASSYGGQQETQYF.

The rearrangement links TRBV11-2 to TRBJ2-1; D gene ambiguous. The ends were cut back, 1 base at V and 5 bases at J, with 9 bases in the middle. CDR1 is SGHAT, CDR2 FQNNGV, per germline. The CDR3 runs 14 residues. CDR3 sequence: CASSLGINNNEQFF. The CDR3 nucleotides read TGTGCCAGCAGCTTAGGTATTAACAACAATGAGCAGTTCTTC.

This clone was detected only once. The J gene is TRBJ1-4, the V gene TRBV7-9, with D perhaps TRBD1 (5 bases). This CDR3 contains 13 residues. The germline CDR1 and CDR2 sequences are SEHNR and FQNEAQ (reference sequence). V lost 6 bases and J lost 7, with 12 bases in between. The CDR3 loop reads CASRNQGSEKLFF. Here the CDR3 DNA reads TGTGCCAGCAGAAATCAGGGTAGTGAAAAACTGTTTTTT.

V gene TRBV7-2 combines with J gene TRBJ2-1, with 10 bases that match TRBD1. Germline CDR1 and CDR2: SGHTA and FQGNSA. Unmatched junction bases numbered 11, after V lost 6 bases and J lost 6 bases. The CDR3 has 16 residues. CDR3 coding DNA: TGTGCCAGCAGTCGGCTCCGGGGACAGGGGCTCAATGAGCAGTTCTTC. This translates into CASSRLRGQGLNEQFF.

This clone was counted between two and nine times. This chain connects TRBV5-1 to TRBJ2-1; 10 bases are shared with TRBD2. The CDR3 runs to 15 residues. Germline loops: CDR1 SGHRS, CDR2 YFSETQ. The V and J ends lost 1 base and 5 bases, in that order; junction bases with no gene match: 3. The CDR3 loop reads CASSLTSGVHNEQFF. CDR3 bases: TGCGCCAGCAGCTTGACTAGCGGGGTTCACAATGAGCAGTTCTTC.

The DNA for the CDR3 is TGTGCCAGCAGCTCGCCGAACACCGGGGAGCTGTTTTTT. Its translation: CASSSPNTGELFF. The rearrangement joins TRBV7-9 to TRBJ2-2; no definite D call. V lost 4 bases and J 0 bases, leaving 3 bases between the germline ends. The CDR3 extends over 13 amino acids. Germline lookup yields CDR1 SEHNR and CDR2 FQNEAQ (reference sequence).

CDR3 residues: CASSLADYGYTF. In nucleotides, the CDR3 is TGTGCCAGCAGCTTAGCGGACTATGGCTACACCTTC. The J gene is TRBJ1-2, the V gene TRBV7-9; no definite D call. Germline CDR1 is SEHNR and CDR2 is FQNEAQ (reference sequence). V lost 0 bases to trimming and J lost 3 bases, with 2 bases between them. This CDR3 is 12 amino acids long.

The genes are TRBV29-1 and TRBJ2-2; the match to TRBD1 covers 9 bases. Losses at the gene ends were 5 bases for V and 2 bases for J; bases not matched to a gene: 9. The CDR3 extends over 16 amino acids. CDR1 SQVTM and CDR2 ANQGSEA come from the germline V gene. In nucleotides, the CDR3 is TGCAGCGTTCCGGGACAGGGTATTATCAACACCGGGGAGCTGTTTTTT. Translation: CSVPGQGIINTGELFF.

The table lists this clone with a count of one. The identical CDR3 is also encoded by other nucleotide sequences in the sample. This chain connects TRBV6-6 to TRBJ1-5; D not resolved. Germline V gene data show CDR1 as MNHNY and CDR2 as SVGAGI (reference sequence). The CDR3 is made up of 12 amino acids. V shed 4 bases and J shed 4 bases, with 5 bases lying between them. The CDR3 sequence is CASSLDNQPQHF. The CDR3 DNA reads as TGTGCCAGCAGTTTAGATAATCAGCCCCAGCATTTT.

The V call is TRBV7-2, the J call TRBJ1-5; the match to TRBD1 covers 7 bases. CDR1 and CDR2 from the germline V gene are SGHTA and FQGNSA. The J segment lost 7 bases and the V segment lost 0 bases, leaving 6 bases of the junction unmatched. The CDR3 extends over 15 amino acids. This chain's CDR3 is CASSLAGTVGQPQHF. CDR3 in DNA: TGTGCCAGCAGCTTAGCCGGGACAGTTGGACAGCCCCAGCATTTT.

This clone was counted a few times. V gene TRBV21-1 combines with J gene TRBJ1-1; no DNA check was done on the table's D call, TRBD1. TRBV21-1 is a pseudogene. The CDR3 is 15 residues long. The CDR3 loop reads CASSKGPTGSTEAFF. Written as DNA, the CDR3 is TGTGCCAGCAGCAAAGGGCCCACAGGGAGCACTGAAGCTTTCTTT.

The V gene is TRBV9, the J gene TRBJ2-7; no clear D gene. Germline V CDR1 and CDR2: SGDLS, YYNGEE. The CDR3 has 16 amino acids. V lost 4 bases and J 5 bases, leaving 22 bases between the germline ends. This CDR3 is CASSTLSEYQRDEQYF. DNA of the CDR3: TGTGCCAGCAGCACCCTTTCCGAGTATCAACGGGACGAGCAGTACTTC.

The chain carries TRBV11-2 and TRBJ2-7, with 9 bases identical to TRBD2. Germline trimming cut 5 bases from V and 12 bases from J; bases unmatched to any gene: 8. This CDR3 has 12 amino acids. Germline V gene sequence: CDR1 SGHAT, CDR2 FQNNGV. The CDR3: CASSPSKGLAYV. The CDR3 nucleotides are TGTGCCAGCAGCCCCTCGAAGGGACTAGCGTACGTC.

The chain is built from TRBV6-4 and TRBJ2-3; D not resolved. Looked up from germline, CDR1 is MRHNA and CDR2 is SNTAGT. V was trimmed by 4 bases and J by 2 bases, leaving 10 bases between them. This CDR3 spans 14 amino acids. The CDR3 DNA sequence: TGTGCCAGCAGTGTCGAGGCCCTCACAGATACGCAGTATTTT. Its protein is CASSVEALTDTQYF.

V usage is TRBV2 and J usage is TRBJ2-7; 11 bases map to TRBD2. The ends lost 2 bases at V and 3 bases at J; junction bases unmatched: 12. This CDR3 contains 18 residues. Germline CDR1 is SNHLY and CDR2 is FYNNEI. The CDR3 region has the DNA TGTGCCAGCAGTGAATCGCTAGCGGGAGGACACTCGGACTACGAGCAGTACTTC. The encoded protein is CASSESLAGGHSDYEQYF.

V gene TRBV5-1 combines with J gene TRBJ2-6, with D possibly matching TRBD1 (5 bases). V was cut by 2 bases and J by 0 bases, with 12 bases left in between. The CDR3 covers 17 residues. Germline lookup yields CDR1 SGHRS and CDR2 YFSETQ. CDR3 protein: CASSLGHLASGANVLTF. In DNA, the CDR3 is TGCGCCAGCAGCTTAGGACACCTTGCCTCTGGGGCCAACGTCCTGACTTTC.

J is TRBJ1-6 and V is TRBV2; TRBD1 aligns across 8 bases. Trimming removed 2 bases from V and 11 bases from J; junction bases left unmatched: 2. Germline V gene lookup returns CDR1 SNHLY and CDR2 FYNNEI. This CDR3 comprises 13 residues. DNA of the CDR3: TGTGCCAGCAGTGAACAGGGGGCTCCACCCCTCCACTTT. Its protein product is CASSEQGAPPLHF.

The rearrangement links TRBV4-1 to TRBJ2-7, with D perhaps matching TRBD1 or TRBD2 (7 bases each). The CDR3 consists of 15 residues. V was cut by 6 bases and J by 0 bases, with 15 bases left in between. CDR1 is MGHRA and CDR2 is YSYEKL in the germline V gene. This chain's CDR3 is CASSLAGGDSYEQYV. The CDR3 nucleotides read TGCGCCAGCAGTCTCGCAGGGGGGGACTCCTACGAGCAGTACGTC.

This clone was observed once. The J gene is TRBJ1-6, the V gene TRBV6-1; TRBD1 aligns across 12 bases. V lost 2 bases and J lost 5; bases outside the gene matches: 10. Germline V CDR1 and CDR2: MNHNS, SASEGT. The CDR3 covers 19 residues. This CDR3 is CASSETGQGAGTNNSPLHF. The CDR3 nucleotides are TGTGCCAGCAGTGAAACGGGACAGGGGGCAGGAACTAATAATTCACCCCTCCACTTT.

V and J are TRBV9 and TRBJ2-5; 10 bases fit TRBD1. CDR3 length: 15 residues. From germline, CDR1 is SGDLS and CDR2 YYNGEE. After removal of 4 bases from V and 5 bases from J, the junction contained 8 bases not matched to a gene. CDR3 sequence reads: CASSPGTGERETQYF. The CDR3 coding sequence is TGTGCCAGCAGCCCCGGGACAGGGGAACGGGAGACCCAGTACTTC. The complete variable domain, with remaining parts taken from reference TRBV9 and TRBJ2-5, reads DSGVTQTPKHLITATGQRVTLRCSPRSGDLSVYWYQQSLDQGLQFLIQYYNGEERAKGNILERFSAQQFPDLHSELNLSSLELGDSALYFCASSPGTGERETQYFGPGTRLLVL.

The V and J genes are TRBV7-3 and TRBJ2-2; D is ambiguous. Germline lookup yields CDR1 SGHTA and CDR2 FQGTGA. V dropped 2 bases and J dropped 5 bases, with 15 bases sitting between them. This CDR3 is 16 amino acids long. The CDR3 DNA sequence: TGTGCCAGCAGCTTACAACCGGACGTAAGGACCGGGGAGCTGTTTTTT. Translating it yields CASSLQPDVRTGELFF.

This rearrangement joins TRBV28 to TRBJ2-7, with 7 positions matching TRBD1. Germline CDR1 and CDR2: MDHEN and SYDVKM. The J segment lost 2 bases and the V segment lost 2 bases, leaving 3 bases of the junction unmatched. There are 14 residues in the CDR3. The DNA for the CDR3 is TGTGCCAGCAGTTTAGGGACAGTTACCTACGAGCAGTACTTC. Translation: CASSLGTVTYEQYF.

V gene TRBV5-1 combines with J gene TRBJ2-5; D might be TRBD1 or TRBD2, each matching 5 bases. The germline V gene encodes CDR1 SGHRS and CDR2 YFSETQ. The CDR3 covers 14 residues. V lost 3 bases to trimming and J lost 1 base, with 10 bases between them. The CDR3 spells CASSSGPSQETQYF. CDR3 DNA sequence: TGCGCCAGCAGCTCGGGACCCTCCCAAGAGACCCAGTACTTC.

The genes are TRBV30 and TRBJ1-1; a weak D match, TRBD1 (6 bases). The V end lost 5 bases, the J end lost 5 bases, and 21 bases lay between the germline ends. This CDR3 has 15 residues. Germline V gene lookup returns CDR1 GTSNPN and CDR2 SVGIG (reference sequence). Here the CDR3 reads CAWRIQGLLRTEAFF. The CDR3, as DNA: TGTGCCTGGCGGATACAGGGACTGTTGCGGACTGAAGCTTTCTTT.